Listed below are T cell receptor beta chains from one sample, sequenced in a study of blood T cells in healthy people across ages. MiXCR was run by TCRdb on the 5' RACE reads, yielding one entry per CDR3 protein. The sample carries roughly 800,000 distinct CDR3 sequences, 20% to 30% recorded once. These data were likewise used in another study, on T cells of mothers and their children.

Specimen: blood. The receptors derive from a boy aged 5-17 years in good health. Both conserved end residues are part of each CDR3. Each record gives: D gene, clone size, V gene, J gene, CDR3 protein, CDR3 DNA. A D gene is named only where the DNA matches it firmly. Only part of the rows carry a size: once, few, many, or a class if the clone is expanded.

d_gene: -; abundance: -; v_gene: TRBV28; j_gene: TRBJ1-2; CDR3aa: CASSSRGGDYGYTF; CDR3nt: TGTGCCAGCAGTTCCCGAGGCGGCGACTATGGCTACACCTTC
d_gene: TRBD1; abundance: -; v_gene: TRBV5-1; j_gene: TRBJ1-1; CDR3aa: CASKGTGGALDTEAFF; CDR3nt: TGCGCCAGCAAGGGGACAGGGGGCGCGTTGGACACTGAAGCTTTCTTT
d_gene: -; abundance: -; v_gene: TRBV9; j_gene: TRBJ2-5; CDR3aa: CASSVGLDYSGTQYF; CDR3nt: TGTGCCAGCAGCGTGGGGCTCGACTACTCCGGGACCCAGTACTTC
d_gene: -; abundance: -; v_gene: TRBV29-1; j_gene: TRBJ2-1; CDR3aa: CSGVQGPYNEQFF; CDR3nt: TGCAGCGGAGTGCAGGGACCCTACAATGAGCAGTTCTTC
d_gene: TRBD1; abundance: -; v_gene: TRBV28; j_gene: TRBJ2-5; CDR3aa: CASSRPGTGRETQYF; CDR3nt: TGTGCCAGCAGTCGTCCCGGGACAGGCCGCGAGACCCAGTACTTC
d_gene: -; abundance: -; v_gene: TRBV29-1; j_gene: TRBJ1-2; CDR3aa: CSVEATTYGYTF; CDR3nt: TGCAGCGTTGAGGCCACAACCTATGGCTACACCTTC
d_gene: TRBD1; abundance: many; v_gene: TRBV12-3/TRBV12-4; j_gene: TRBJ2-7; CDR3aa: CASSHGQGAYEQYF; CDR3nt: TGTGCCAGCAGTCACGGACAGGGGGCCTACGAGCAGTACTTC
d_gene: -; abundance: -; v_gene: TRBV6-6; j_gene: TRBJ1-2; CDR3aa: CASSYEVQANYGYTF; CDR3nt: TGTGCCAGCAGTTACGAGGTTCAAGCTAACTATGGCTACACCTTC
d_gene: TRBD1; abundance: -; v_gene: TRBV9; j_gene: TRBJ2-1; CDR3aa: CASSDDRGGLKHEQFF; CDR3nt: TGTGCCAGCAGCGACGACAGGGGGGGTCTCAAACATGAGCAGTTCTTC
d_gene: TRBD2; abundance: few; v_gene: TRBV5-1; j_gene: TRBJ2-1; CDR3aa: CASSRGLAGPSGEQFF; CDR3nt: TGCGCCAGCAGCAGGGGACTAGCGGGGCCTAGTGGTGAGCAGTTCTTC
d_gene: -; abundance: -; v_gene: TRBV20-1; j_gene: TRBJ1-4; CDR3aa: CSARELRDKPEKLFF; CDR3nt: TGCAGTGCTAGGGAACTCCGGGACAAACCTGAAAAACTGTTTTTT
d_gene: -; abundance: few; v_gene: TRBV4-3; j_gene: TRBJ2-1; CDR3aa: CASSRLFMDEQFF; CDR3nt: TGCGCCAGCAGCCGCCTATTCATGGATGAGCAGTTCTTC
d_gene: TRBD2; abundance: few; v_gene: TRBV7-2; j_gene: TRBJ2-7; CDR3aa: CASSHSGGPKEQYF; CDR3nt: TGTGCCAGCAGTCATAGCGGGGGGCCAAAAGAGCAGTACTTC
d_gene: -; abundance: -; v_gene: TRBV10-1; j_gene: TRBJ2-3; CDR3aa: CASSENLDDTQYF; CDR3nt: TGCGCCAGCAGTGAAAATCTAGACGATACGCAGTATTTT
d_gene: TRBD2; abundance: few; v_gene: TRBV6-5; j_gene: TRBJ2-3; CDR3aa: CASRSGTSTDTQYF; CDR3nt: TGTGCCAGCAGGAGCGGGACTAGCACAGATACGCAGTATTTT
d_gene: -; abundance: -; v_gene: TRBV9; j_gene: TRBJ2-5; CDR3aa: CASSPTGLSQETQYF; CDR3nt: TGTGCCAGCAGCCCAACAGGGTTATCCCAAGAGACCCAGTACTTC
d_gene: -; abundance: few; v_gene: TRBV10-3; j_gene: TRBJ2-7; CDR3aa: CAISESEGNEQYF; CDR3nt: TGTGCCATCAGTGAGTCCGAGGGTAACGAGCAGTACTTC
d_gene: TRBD1; abundance: -; v_gene: TRBV28; j_gene: TRBJ1-4; CDR3aa: CASRGQGAANEKLFF; CDR3nt: TGTGCCAGCAGAGGACAGGGGGCGGCTAATGAAAAACTGTTTTTT
d_gene: -; abundance: -; v_gene: TRBV5-1; j_gene: TRBJ2-3; CDR3aa: CASSLPPGDTQYF; CDR3nt: TGCGCCAGCAGCTTGCCCCCAGGAGATACGCAGTATTTT